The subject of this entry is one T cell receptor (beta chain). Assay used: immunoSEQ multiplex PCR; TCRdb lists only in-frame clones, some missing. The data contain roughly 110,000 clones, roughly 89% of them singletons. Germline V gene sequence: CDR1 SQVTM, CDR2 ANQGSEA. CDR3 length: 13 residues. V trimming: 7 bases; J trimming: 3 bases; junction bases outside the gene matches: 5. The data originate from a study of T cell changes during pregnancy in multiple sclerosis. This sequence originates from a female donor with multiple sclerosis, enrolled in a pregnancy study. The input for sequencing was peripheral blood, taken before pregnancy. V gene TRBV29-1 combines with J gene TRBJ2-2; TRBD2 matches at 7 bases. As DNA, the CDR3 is TGCAGCGCCTGCGGGGGTGACACCGGGGAGCTGTTTTTT. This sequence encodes CSACGGDTGELFF.